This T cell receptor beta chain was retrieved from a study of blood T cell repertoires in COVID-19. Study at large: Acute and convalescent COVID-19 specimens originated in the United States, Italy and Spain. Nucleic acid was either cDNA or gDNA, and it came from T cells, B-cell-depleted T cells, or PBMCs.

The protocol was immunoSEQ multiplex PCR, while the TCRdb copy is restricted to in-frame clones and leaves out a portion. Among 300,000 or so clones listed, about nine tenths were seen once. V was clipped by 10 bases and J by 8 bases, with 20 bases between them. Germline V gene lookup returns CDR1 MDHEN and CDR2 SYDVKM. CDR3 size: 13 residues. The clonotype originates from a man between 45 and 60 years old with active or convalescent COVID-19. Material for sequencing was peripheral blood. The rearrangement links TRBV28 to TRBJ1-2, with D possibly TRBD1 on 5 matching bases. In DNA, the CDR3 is TGTGCCATTTTCCCGGGGACTGGAGAGGGCTACACCTTC. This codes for CAIFPGTGEGYTF.